This entry features one T cell receptor (beta chain) sequence. The CDR3 runs 14 residues. Germline CDR1 LNHNV, CDR2 YYDKDF (reference sequence). After removal of 3 bases from V and 0 bases from J, the junction contained 1 base not matched to a gene. Produced via immunoSEQ multiplex PCR; TCRdb's table is partial and in-frame only. The repertoire holds 67,000 or so clones, with approximately 92% as singletons. This sample was included in a study of technical replicates of blood from a handful of donors. Material: T cells isolated from PBMCs. The rearrangement uses TRBV15 and TRBJ2-7, with 8 bases fitting TRBD2. The sequence derives from a human donor in good health. The DNA for the CDR3 is TGTGCCACCAGCAGTCTAGCGGGCTCCTACGAGCAGTACTTC. Translating it yields CATSSLAGSYEQYF.